The T cell receptor (beta chain) under discussion was sequenced for a study of monozygotic twins with inflammatory bowel disease. Researchers generated cDNA in eight separate reactions per sample. With the 5' RACE reads reprocessed, TCRdb shows one record per CDR3 protein and no DNA. Its table records 200,000 to 250,000 distinct CDR3 sequences. Study outcomes and limitations: Diversity of TCRbeta measured by inverse Simpson was lower in IBD patients than in healthy co-twins. With others, IBD patients shared fewer clonotypes than healthy twins did, especially with disease activity.

The V gene's germline CDR1 is ENHRY and CDR2 SYGVKD. The CDR3 loop spans 16 amino acids. On this clonotype: What it binds is not known.

The J gene is TRBJ2-5, the V gene TRBV10-3; TCRdb's D call, TRBD1, is unchecked because there is no DNA. The sample comprised blood. The receptor's source is a human donor with ulcerative colitis or Crohn's disease, or a healthy co-twin of an affected twin (not recorded which). CDR3 amino acids: CAISEGGPRVQETQYF.